A single sample is the source of the 20 T cell receptor beta chains below, sequenced in a study of T-cell memory formation after mild COVID-19. TCRdb re-called the 5' RACE reads through MiXCR, storing one row per CDR3 protein. The sample records more than 150,000 distinct CDR3 sequences, under 14% being singletons. The sequenced material came from PBMCs or a T cell subset sorted from them (not recorded which). Every receptor here comes from a man in his late teens or twenties who had mild COVID-19 (a few samples of this study predate the infection). Cell type and time point are not known.

This clonotype occurred once. The V and J genes are TRBV14 and TRBJ2-5; D possibly corresponds to TRBD1 (5 bases). The CDR3 loop spans 14 amino acids. V gave up 4 bases and J gave up 4 bases, with 13 bases separating them. The V gene's germline CDR1 is SGHDN and CDR2 FVKESK. CDR3 loop: CASSPIGQGETQYF. DNA of the CDR3: TGTGCCAGCAGCCCAATTGGGCAGGGAGAGACCCAGTACTTC.

This rearrangement joins TRBV12-3 or TRBV12-4 to TRBJ2-3; D could derive from TRBD1 or TRBD2 (5 bases each). The CDR3 has 15 residues. The V end was cut by 8 bases, the J end by 1 base, with 16 bases between. CDR3 in DNA: TGTGCCAGCGTAACGAGGGGATCTGGCACAGATACGCAGTATTTT. As protein: CASVTRGSGTDTQYF.

Only a few counts were recorded for this clonotype. CDR3 bases: TGTGCCAGCAGCCACCCTTTGGGCGGGGGGGCTGGTGGTGAGCAGTTCTTC. Protein: CASSHPLGGGAGGEQFF. The chain employs TRBV3-2 and TRBJ2-1; TRBD2, the table's D call, was not compared with the DNA. TRBV3-2 is designated a pseudogene. The CDR3 runs to 17 residues.

This chain uses TRBV12-5 with TRBJ1-5; D unclear. The CDR3 spans 12 residues. Trimming cost V 4 bases and J 10 bases, with 11 bases left between them. Germline CDR1 is LGHNT and CDR2 is FRNRAP. Written as DNA, the CDR3 is TGTGCTAGTGGTTCTAACCGGGAACCCCAGCATTTT. As protein: CASGSNREPQHF. Full variable domain (remainder filled in from reference TRBV12-5 and TRBJ1-5): DARVTQTPRHKVTEMGQEVTMRCQPILGHNTVFWYRQTMMQGLELLAYFRNRAPLDDSGMPKDRFSAEMPDATLATLKIQPSEPRDSAVYFCASGSNREPQHFGDGTRLSIL.

This chain uses TRBV7-2 with TRBJ2-3; unclear D gene. The CDR3 has 16 amino acids. The germline gives CDR1 SGHTA, CDR2 FQGNSA. The V gene lost 7 bases and the J gene lost 2 bases, with 19 bases spanning the gap. The CDR3 sequence is CASTPWVGKITDTQYF. The CDR3 coding sequence is TGTGCCAGCACGCCATGGGTGGGAAAAATCACAGATACGCAGTATTTT.

The chain joins TRBV10-2 to TRBJ2-1, with 8 bases lining up with TRBD2. Germline CDR1 is WSHSY and CDR2 is SAAADI. The CDR3 totals 15 residues. The trim removed 2 bases at V and 8 bases at J, leaving 8 bases unmatched. CDR3 coding DNA: TGCGCCAGCAGTGAGCCCAACGGGGGGGCAGATGAGCAGTTCTTC. This gives the protein CASSEPNGGADEQFF.

This clonotype turned up a few times. The chain combines TRBV13 with TRBJ2-7, with D perhaps matching TRBD1 (5 bases). Germline CDR1 reads PRHDT; CDR2 reads FYEKMQ (reference sequence). Trimming left V 3 bases short and J 2 bases short, with 11 bases between. This CDR3 spans 14 amino acids. CDR3 sequence reads: CASSLGAGTYEQYV. The DNA for the CDR3 is TGTGCCAGCAGCTTGGGTGCAGGGACCTACGAGCAGTACGTC.

Only a few counts were recorded for this clonotype. The chain has TRBV12-3 or TRBV12-4 and TRBJ2-7; TRBD2 matches 9 bases. The CDR3 contains 14 residues. V lost 3 bases, J lost 4 bases, and 4 bases stayed unmatched. The CDR3, as DNA: TGTGCCAGCAGTTTGGTAGCGGGGGAATACGAGCAGTACTTC. This gives the protein CASSLVAGEYEQYF.

The chain uses TRBV11-2 and TRBJ2-1, with D possibly being TRBD1 (6 bases). The V gene's germline CDR1 is SGHAT and CDR2 FQNNGV. The CDR3 spans 14 residues. Between the trimmed V and J ends, which lost 8 bases and 8 bases, there was a span of 19 bases. CDR3 region: CASLAGVRGDEQFF. CDR3 bases: TGTGCCAGCCTCGCGGGCGTCAGGGGCGATGAGCAGTTCTTC.

V gene TRBV6-5 combines with J gene TRBJ1-2; D uncertain. The germline V and J ends were trimmed by 2 bases and 5 bases, with 12 bases remaining between them. The CDR3 sequence is 14 residues long. Germline V lookup: CDR1 MNHEY, CDR2 SVGAGI. The CDR3 protein is CASSYSALLYGYTF. The CDR3 DNA is TGTGCCAGCAGTTACAGTGCTCTGTTGTATGGCTACACCTTC.

This clonotype came up a few times. This sequence joins TRBV4-2 and TRBJ2-1; 8 bases map to TRBD2. The germline V gene encodes CDR1 LGHNA and CDR2 YNFKEQ. The ends lost 0 bases at V and 7 bases at J; junction bases unmatched: 5. This CDR3 has 15 residues. CDR3 sequence reads: CASSQDVAGRNEQFF. The CDR3 DNA reads as TGTGCCAGCAGCCAAGATGTAGCGGGGAGGAATGAGCAGTTCTTC.

V is TRBV7-2 and J is TRBJ1-3; D possibly corresponds to TRBD1 (5 bases). The CDR3 length is 18 residues. Germline V gene lookup returns CDR1 SGHTA and CDR2 FQGNSA. V gave up 4 bases and J gave up 4 bases, with 23 bases separating them. As DNA, the CDR3 is TGTGCCAGCAGCTCCAATCGGGCAGGGCAGGGTGCGGGAAACACCATATATTTT. It yields the protein CASSSNRAGQGAGNTIYF.

The gene calls are TRBV25-1 and TRBJ1-2; D is undetermined. Trimming pared 6 bases from V and 6 bases from J, leaving 14 bases between. The CDR3 totals 13 residues. From germline, CDR1 is MGHDK and CDR2 SYGVNS. The CDR3 DNA follows: TGTGCCAGCAGCCGGTCGCAAGGGAATGGCTACACCTTC. Translating it yields CASSRSQGNGYTF.

This sequence joins TRBV30 and TRBJ1-6; D ambiguous. Per germline, CDR1 GTSNPN and CDR2 SVGIG (reference sequence). The CDR3 has 13 residues. With 8 bases removed from V and 4 bases from J, the gap between germline ends came to 12 bases. For the CDR3, the DNA is TGTGCCCGGACGGAGAAATATAATTCACCCCTCCACTTT. As protein: CARTEKYNSPLHF.

This clonotype was found a few times. The chain links TRBV12-3 or TRBV12-4 to TRBJ2-5; no definite D call. CDR3 size: 13 residues. The V and J ends lost 5 bases and 5 bases respectively, with 12 bases between them. Written as DNA, the CDR3 is TGTGCCAGCAGTCGGTGGGCAGATGAGACCCAGTACTTC. It yields the protein CASSRWADETQYF.

The table lists this clonotype with many counts. The J gene is TRBJ2-1, the V gene TRBV5-1; 8 bases match TRBD2. V was pared by 4 bases and J by 9 bases, with 6 bases of the junction left unmatched. The CDR3 totals 13 residues. Germline CDR1 and CDR2: SGHRS and YFSETQ. The CDR3 DNA reads as TGCGCCAGCAGCGTGACTAGCGTCCGTGAGCAGTTCTTC. This gives the protein CASSVTSVREQFF.

This clonotype showed up just a few times. The chain is built from TRBV7-9 and TRBJ2-3, with D unresolved. The CDR3 has 13 residues. Germline CDR1 reads SEHNR; CDR2 reads FQNEAQ (reference sequence). The V end was cut by 5 bases, the J end by 2 bases, with 8 bases between. In DNA form, the CDR3 reads TGTGCCAGCAGCCACGCGTCCACAGATACGCAGTATTTT. Its protein is CASSHASTDTQYF. Full variable domain (outside the CDR3, taken from reference TRBV7-9 and TRBJ2-3): DTGVSQNPRHKITKRGQNVTFRCDPISEHNRLYWYRQTLGQGPEFLTYFQNEAQLEKSRLLSDRFSAERPKGSFSTLEIQRTEQGDSAMYLCASSHASTDTQYFGPGTRLTVL.

This chain joins TRBV9 and TRBJ2-2; D not certain. This CDR3 comprises 16 residues. Germline V gene data show CDR1 as SGDLS and CDR2 as YYNGEE. V lost 4 bases and J lost 0, with 13 bases in between. CDR3 loop: CASSSRTATNTGELFF. CDR3 DNA sequence: TGTGCCAGCAGCTCCAGGACGGCTACGAACACCGGGGAGCTGTTTTTT.

This clonotype was picked up a small number of times. The CDR3 region has the DNA TGTGCCAGCAGCGTTTCGGCGACTAGCGGACTTTCGGAGCAGTTCTTC. Its protein product is CASSVSATSGLSEQFF. V usage is TRBV9 and J usage is TRBJ2-1; TRBD2 matches 9 bases. Germline CDR1 is SGDLS and CDR2 is YYNGEE. With 2 bases clipped from V and 10 bases from J, the junction kept 13 bases outside the gene matches. The CDR3 has 16 amino acids.

The gene calls are TRBV29-1 and TRBJ2-5; a possible D gene is TRBD1 (6 bases). V was shortened by 7 bases and J by 11 bases, with 26 bases between the two germline ends. This CDR3 spans 14 amino acids. Germline V lookup: CDR1 SQVTM, CDR2 ANQGSEA. CDR3 residues: CSAKRHRAMETQYF. The CDR3 DNA is TGCAGCGCTAAGAGGCACAGGGCGATGGAAACACAGTACTTC. Combining the CDR3 with reference TRBV29-1 and TRBJ2-5 gives the whole variable domain SAVISQKPSRDICQRGTSLTIQCQVDSQVTMMFWYRQQPGQSLTLIATANQGSEATYESGFVIDKFPISRPNLTFSTLTVSNMSPEDSSIYLCSAKRHRAMETQYFGPGTRLLVL.